Presented here are 27 T cell receptor beta chains from one specimen sequenced in a study of cytomegalovirus exposure and HLA in healthy donors. PCR amplification relied on 60 Vbeta primers (plus 13 Jbeta primers). Sequenced by immunoSEQ multiplex PCR; TCRdb stores in-frame clones only, minus some. The sample holds under 200,000 clones, 80% to 90% seen once. Sequenced sample: PBMCs. Source of these receptors: a woman aged 18-30 years in good health and CMV-seronegative.

V and J are TRBV30 and TRBJ2-3; D gene unclear. V gave up 0 bases and J gave up 0 bases, with 10 bases separating them. The CDR3 has 15 amino acids. Looked up from germline, CDR1 is GTSNPN and CDR2 is SVGIG (reference sequence). The CDR3 DNA reads as TGTGCCTGGAGTGTCTCAATTACTAGCACAGATACGCAGTATTTT. Its protein is CAWSVSITSTDTQYF. The full variable domain, its missing parts supplied by reference TRBV30 and TRBJ2-3, is SQTIHQWPATLVQPVGSPLSLECTVEGTSNPNLYWYRQAAGRGLQLLFYSVGIGQISSEVPQNLSASRPQDRQFILSSKKLLLSDSGFYLCAWSVSITSTDTQYFGPGTRLTVL.

The chain couples TRBV2 to TRBJ2-2, with TRBD2 as a possible D gene (7 bases). Trimming shortened V by 6 bases and J by 7 bases, and 21 bases separated the two germline ends. The CDR3 extends over 16 amino acids. CDR1 and CDR2 from the germline V gene are SNHLY and FYNNEI. The CDR3, as DNA: TGTGCCAGCAGCAACCTAGAGGGGGGGCCGAACGGGGAGCTGTTTTTT. Translated, it gives CASSNLEGGPNGELFF.

The rearrangement joins TRBV7-8 to TRBJ2-3, with 11 bases lining up with TRBD2. Germline trimming cut 1 base from V and 4 bases from J; bases unmatched to any gene: 1. This CDR3 has 15 residues. Germline CDR1 reads SGHVS; CDR2 reads FQNEAQ. CDR3 sequence reads: CASSLGLAGSDTQYF. As DNA, the CDR3 is TGTGCCAGCAGCTTAGGACTAGCGGGGTCAGATACGCAGTATTTT. Full variable domain (outside the CDR3, taken from reference TRBV7-8 and TRBJ2-3): GAGVSQSPRYKVAKRGQDVALRCDPISGHVSLFWYQQALGQGPEFLTYFQNEAQLDKSGLPSDRFFAERPEGSVSTLKIQRTQQEDSAVYLCASSLGLAGSDTQYFGPGTRLTVL.

This chain joins TRBV2 and TRBJ2-7, with D possibly matching TRBD2 (6 bases). CDR1 SNHLY and CDR2 FYNNEI come from the germline V gene. CDR3 length equals 14 residues. The V and J ends lost 3 bases and 5 bases respectively, with 14 bases between them. CDR3 nucleotide sequence: TGTGCCAGCAGTGATTGGCGGGGACCGGACGAGCAGTACTTC. This encodes CASSDWRGPDEQYF. Full variable domain (missing parts from reference TRBV2 and TRBJ2-7): EPEVTQTPSHQVTQMGQEVILRCVPISNHLYFYWYRQILGQKVEFLVSFYNNEISEKSEIFDDQFSVERPDGSNFTLKIRSTKLEDSAMYFCASSDWRGPDEQYFGPGTRLTVT.

This chain joins TRBV9 and TRBJ1-5; D is possibly TRBD1 (6 bases). From germline, CDR1 is SGDLS and CDR2 YYNGEE. V dropped 0 bases and J dropped 4 bases, with 11 bases sitting between them. This CDR3 has 15 amino acids. Here the CDR3 reads CASSVGDNLNQPQHF. CDR3 in DNA: TGTGCCAGCAGCGTAGGGGACAACCTAAATCAGCCCCAGCATTTT.

The rearrangement uses TRBV9 and TRBJ2-1; a possible D gene is TRBD2 (5 bases). Trimming removed 3 bases from V and 6 bases from J, with 7 bases in between. CDR1 is SGDLS and CDR2 is YYNGEE in the germline V gene. The CDR3 totals 12 residues. The CDR3 DNA reads TGTGCCAGCAGCGAGCGGTCCAATGAGCAGTTCTTC. Its translation: CASSERSNEQFF.

J is TRBJ2-5 and V is TRBV28; TRBD1 is a possible D gene (5 bases). Trimming removed 5 bases at V and 4 bases at J, with 17 bases between. There are 15 residues in the CDR3. Germline V gene sequence: CDR1 MDHEN, CDR2 SYDVKM. The chain's CDR3 is CASSVLRAVLETQYF. CDR3 sequence (DNA): TGTGCCAGCAGTGTACTCAGGGCGGTCCTAGAGACCCAGTACTTC.

The chain couples TRBV7-9 to TRBJ2-2; no clear D. The V end lost 6 bases, the J end lost 6 bases, and 5 bases lay between the germline ends. CDR1 is SEHNR and CDR2 is FQNEAQ in the germline V gene (reference sequence). CDR3 length: 11 amino acids. CDR3 bases: TGTGCCAGCAGGGAGCCCGGGGAGCTGTTTTTT. Protein: CASREPGELFF. Looking up the rest from reference TRBV7-9 and TRBJ2-2 gives the full variable domain: DTGVSQNPRHKITKRGQNVTFRCDPISEHNRLYWYRQTLGQGPEFLTYFQNEAQLEKSRLLSDRFSAERPKGSFSTLEIQRTEQGDSAMYLCASREPGELFFGEGSRLTVL.

The rearrangement links TRBV10-3 to TRBJ2-2; 8 bases agree with TRBD2. The CDR3 runs 15 residues. Germline V gene lookup returns CDR1 ENHRY and CDR2 SYGVKD. The V segment lost 9 bases and the J segment 4 bases; nucleotides outside the gene matches: 10. DNA for the CDR3: TGTGCCATTGACGTCGGGGGGGGCGGCACCGGGGAGCTGTTTTTT. This translates into CAIDVGGGGTGELFF.

This sequence joins TRBV28 and TRBJ1-4; possible D gene TRBD1, 6 bases. CDR3 length equals 13 residues. V was cut by 6 bases and J by 7 bases, with 12 bases left in between. CDR1 and CDR2 from the germline V gene are MDHEN and SYDVKM. The CDR3 nucleotides read TGTGCCAGCAGACTCCAGGGGTCTGAAAAACTGTTTTTT. As protein: CASRLQGSEKLFF.

This clone has just a few counts. The rearrangement uses TRBV10-2 and TRBJ2-7; D perhaps matches TRBD2 (6 bases). The CDR3 covers 15 residues. Trimming cost V 6 bases and J 3 bases, with 18 bases left between them. Per germline, CDR1 WSHSY and CDR2 SAAADI. The CDR3 loop is CASSPSLALLYEQYF. Here the CDR3 DNA reads TGCGCCAGCAGCCCGTCCCTAGCGCTACTCTACGAGCAGTACTTC.

The V gene is TRBV18, the J gene TRBJ2-7; TRBD1 might be the D (6 bases). The germline CDR1 and CDR2 sequences are KGHSH and LQKENI. The CDR3 has 15 amino acids. The V gene lost 0 bases and the J gene lost 2 bases, with 11 bases spanning the gap. In nucleotides, the CDR3 is TGTGCCAGCTCACCACCATCCGGGACAACCTACGAGCAGTACTTC. Encoded protein: CASSPPSGTTYEQYF.

This chain links TRBV2 with TRBJ2-7; maybe TRBD2 (5 bases). The CDR3 spans 13 residues. Trimming removed 6 bases from V and 6 bases from J, with 15 bases in between. The germline V gene has CDR1 SNHLY and CDR2 FYNNEI. The CDR3 here is CASSPGLLFEQYF. CDR3 DNA: TGTGCCAGCAGCCCGGGGTTATTATTCGAGCAGTACTTC. Together with reference TRBV2 and TRBJ2-7, the CDR3 gives the full variable domain: EPEVTQTPSHQVTQMGQEVILRCVPISNHLYFYWYRQILGQKVEFLVSFYNNEISEKSEIFDDQFSVERPDGSNFTLKIRSTKLEDSAMYFCASSPGLLFEQYFGPGTRLTVT.

The chain recombines TRBV28 with TRBJ2-3; 11 nucleotides agree with TRBD2. Germline V gene lookup returns CDR1 MDHEN and CDR2 SYDVKM. The CDR3 extends over 19 amino acids. V dropped 2 bases and J dropped 4; count of bases not matched to a gene: 14. CDR3 nucleotides: TGTGCCAGCAGTTTAAACTACCATACTAGCGGGAGTCGGGCAGATACGCAGTATTTT. Residues: CASSLNYHTSGSRADTQYF.

The V call is TRBV7-2, the J call TRBJ1-2; possibly TRBD1 for D (6 bases). The germline CDR1 and CDR2 sequences are SGHTA and FQGNSA. Trimming took 5 bases from V and 4 from J, leaving 14 bases between them. The CDR3 spans 14 residues. CDR3 in amino acids: CASSPNRQAYGYTF. The CDR3 nucleotides are TGTGCCAGCAGCCCAAACCGACAGGCCTATGGCTACACCTTC. Variable domain in full (rest from reference TRBV7-2 and TRBJ1-2): GAGVSQSPSNKVTEKGKDVELRCDPISGHTALYWYRQSLGQGLEFLIYFQGNSAPDKSGLPSDRFSAERTGGSVSTLTIQRTQQEDSAVYLCASSPNRQAYGYTFGSGTRLTVV.

This sequence joins TRBV28 and TRBJ2-3; D not resolved. Germline V lookup: CDR1 MDHEN, CDR2 SYDVKM. The CDR3 runs 15 residues. The V gene lost 3 bases and the J gene lost 5 bases, with 15 bases spanning the gap. The CDR3 DNA is TGTGCCAGCAGTTTTCCAGCTAGTGCCGGAGATACGCAGTATTTT. Its protein product is CASSFPASAGDTQYF. Using reference TRBV28 and TRBJ2-3 for the parts outside the CDR3, the full variable domain is DVKVTQSSRYLVKRTGEKVFLECVQDMDHENMFWYRQDPGLGLRLIYFSYDVKMKEKGDIPEGYSVSREKKERFSLILESASTNQTSMYLCASSFPASAGDTQYFGPGTRLTVL.

V usage is TRBV30 and J usage is TRBJ1-2; D is undetermined. The CDR3 consists of 14 residues. Germline V gene data show CDR1 as GTSNPN and CDR2 as SVGIG (reference sequence). Trimming removed 3 bases from V and 8 bases from J, with 19 bases in between. In nucleotides, the CDR3 is TGTGCCTGGAGAATAGGAGCCGCCTGGGAGGGCTACACCTTC. Protein sequence: CAWRIGAAWEGYTF.

The chain uses TRBV15 and TRBJ1-2; a weak D match, TRBD1 (5 bases). The CDR3 covers 14 residues. With 1 base removed from V and 3 bases from J, the gap between germline ends came to 9 bases. Germline V gene sequence: CDR1 LNHNV, CDR2 YYDKDF (reference sequence). CDR3 DNA: TGTGCCACCAGCAGAGGGGGGGAAGACTATGGCTACACCTTC. It is translated as CATSRGGEDYGYTF.

The V and J genes are TRBV6-1 and TRBJ2-3; D may be TRBD1 (6 bases). Germline V gives CDR1 MNHNS, CDR2 SASEGT. The CDR3 extends over 14 amino acids. Trimming stripped 6 bases from V and 2 bases from J, with 12 bases between. This CDR3 is CASSPGTHTDTQYF. The CDR3 region has the DNA TGTGCCAGCAGCCCCGGGACACACACAGATACGCAGTATTTT.

The chain joins TRBV6-6 to TRBJ1-2; 8 bases map to TRBD1. Per germline, CDR1 MNHNY and CDR2 SVGAGI (reference sequence). The CDR3 length is 13 residues. V trimming: 8 bases; J trimming: 1 base; junction bases outside the gene matches: 3. The CDR3 region has the DNA TGTGCCAGCGGACAGGGCCGTAACTATGGCTACACCTTC. Encoded protein: CASGQGRNYGYTF.

This rearrangement joins TRBV10-1 to TRBJ2-4, with D possibly matching TRBD2 (6 bases). This CDR3 region has 13 residues. V was clipped by 3 bases and J by 8 bases, with 11 bases between them. CDR1 is WNHNN, CDR2 SYGVQD, per germline (reference sequence). CDR3 nucleotides: TGCGCCAGCAGTGAAGGGGACTCGGACATTCAGTACTTC. Translated, it gives CASSEGDSDIQYF.

The V call is TRBV9, the J call TRBJ2-7, with TRBD2 matching 9 bases. V shed 0 bases and J 4 bases; nucleotides not matched to a gene: 5. The CDR3 covers 15 residues. Looked up from germline, CDR1 is SGDLS and CDR2 is YYNGEE. The CDR3 loop is CASSVGSSGEYEQYF. For the CDR3, the DNA is TGTGCCAGCAGCGTAGGTTCTAGCGGGGAGTACGAGCAGTACTTC.

This chain connects TRBV10-1 to TRBJ1-4; TRBD1 is a possible D gene (5 bases). Per germline, CDR1 WNHNN and CDR2 SYGVQD (reference sequence). The ends were cut back, 4 bases at V and 8 bases at J, with 14 bases in the middle. There are 14 residues in the CDR3. CDR3 region: CASSGGRESEKLFF. The DNA of the CDR3 is TGCGCCAGCAGTGGGGGCAGGGAATCGGAAAAACTGTTTTTT.

In DNA, the CDR3 is TGTGCCAGCAGTTTATTTAGGACTCGGCCAGACGAGCAGTACTTC. It encodes CASSLFRTRPDEQYF. This chain joins TRBV27 and TRBJ2-7; a possible D gene is TRBD2 (5 bases). Germline V gives CDR1 MNHEY, CDR2 SMNVEV (reference sequence). V lost 1 base to trimming and J lost 5 bases, with 15 bases between them. This CDR3 contains 15 residues.

This sequence joins TRBV6-1 and TRBJ1-1, with no clear D. The CDR3 loop spans 13 amino acids. The germline V and J ends were trimmed by 3 bases and 4 bases, with 9 bases remaining between them. Germline V gene lookup returns CDR1 MNHNS and CDR2 SASEGT. CDR3 in amino acids: CASSDSGSTEAFF. The CDR3, as DNA: TGTGCCAGCAGTGACTCAGGCTCCACTGAAGCTTTCTTT.

The chain combines TRBV4-2 with TRBJ1-2; D gene uncertain. The CDR3 totals 11 residues. Germline CDR1 reads LGHNA; CDR2 reads YNFKEQ. The germline V and J ends were trimmed by 2 bases and 8 bases, with 6 bases remaining between them. As DNA, the CDR3 is TGTGCCAGCAGCCAATATTTGGGCTACACCTTC. Translated: CASSQYLGYTF.

V gene TRBV18 combines with J gene TRBJ1-1, with 7 bases identical to TRBD1. This CDR3 is 15 amino acids long. V lost 1 base and J lost 5; bases outside the gene matches: 7. Germline V gene lookup returns CDR1 KGHSH and CDR2 LQKENI. In DNA form, the CDR3 reads TGTGCCAGCTCACCACTTGACAGGGAAGGGACTGAAGCTTTCTTT. Its protein product is CASSPLDREGTEAFF.